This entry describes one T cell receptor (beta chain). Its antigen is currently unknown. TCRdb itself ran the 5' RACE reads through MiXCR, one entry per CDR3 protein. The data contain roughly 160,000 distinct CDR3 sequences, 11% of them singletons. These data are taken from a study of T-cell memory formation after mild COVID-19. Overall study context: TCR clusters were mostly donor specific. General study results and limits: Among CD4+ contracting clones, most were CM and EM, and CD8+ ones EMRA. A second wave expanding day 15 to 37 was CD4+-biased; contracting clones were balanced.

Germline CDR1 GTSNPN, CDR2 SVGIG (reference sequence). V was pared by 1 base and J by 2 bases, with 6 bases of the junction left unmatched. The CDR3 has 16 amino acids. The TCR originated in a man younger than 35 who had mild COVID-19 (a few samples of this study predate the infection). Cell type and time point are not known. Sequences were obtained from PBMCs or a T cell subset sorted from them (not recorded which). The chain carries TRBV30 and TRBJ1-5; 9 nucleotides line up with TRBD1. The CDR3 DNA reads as TGTGCCTGGAGTGCTACAGGGGGCTGGCGCAATCAGCCCCAGCATTTT. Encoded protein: CAWSATGGWRNQPQHF.